The rows below give T cell receptor beta chains drawn from one sample of a study of T cells in Graves' hyperthyroidism and ophthalmopathy. TCRdb reprocessed the multiplex PCR reads via MiXCR and lists one record per CDR3 protein. The sample consists of about 96,000 distinct CDR3 sequences, roughly half of them appearing once. Input material: blood. These receptors were obtained from a woman aged 40 to 55 with Graves' hyperthyroidism. Both conserved end residues are part of each CDR3. The D gene is left open where the match is weak. The listing skips clone size in some rows; elsewhere it reads once, few, many or a size class.

>many|-|TRBJ2-5|TRBV5-1
TGCGCCAGCAGCGCGCAGCGAGGTCCTCAAGAGACCCAGTACTTC
CASSAQRGPQETQYF
>-|-|TRBJ2-5|TRBV20-1
TGCAGTGCTACCTACAGGGACGGCGAGACCCAGTACTTC
CSATYRDGETQYF
>many|TRBD2|TRBJ2-5|TRBV20-1
TGCAGCGCCGACAACAGACTAGCGCCACTACTGGAGACCCAGTACTTC
CSADNRLAPLLETQYF
>few|-|TRBJ2-7|TRBV29-1
TGCAGCCGGACAACGCAGAACTCCTACGAGCAGTACTTC
CSRTTQNSYEQYF
>many|TRBD2|TRBJ2-3|TRBV10-2
TGCGCCAGCAGGGCTAGCGGGTTGTCAGATACGCAGTATTTT
CASRASGLSDTQYF
>few|-|TRBJ1-5|TRBV7-9
TGTGCCAGCAGCCAATTTCCCTTCAATCAGCCCCAGCATTTT
CASSQFPFNQPQHF
>few|-|TRBJ2-1|TRBV7-9
TGTGCCAGCAGCTTAGGGGGGGTATACAATGAGCAGTTCTTC
CASSLGGVYNEQFF
>-|-|TRBJ2-5|TRBV4-1
TGCGCCAGCAGCCAAGTGGGGGTACAAGAGACCCAGTACTTC
CASSQVGVQETQYF
>-|-|TRBJ1-5|TRBV5-6
TGTGCCAGCAGCTTCCGAAGGGGCAATCAGCCCCAGCATTTT
CASSFRRGNQPQHF
>-|-|TRBJ1-5|TRBV10-3
TGTGCCATCAGTTGGGACGGGAATCAGCCCCAGCATTTT
CAISWDGNQPQHF
>few|TRBD1|TRBJ2-5|TRBV7-9
TGTGCCAGCAGCCAAACAGGGGGCGGGAAGACCCAGTACTTC
CASSQTGGGKTQYF
>many|-|TRBJ2-2|TRBV7-6
TGTGCCAGCAGCCAATTCACAGGTCTAGGGACCGGGGAGCTGTTTTTT
CASSQFTGLGTGELFF
>many|-|TRBJ1-6|TRBV5-5
TGTGCCAGCAGAAAGGACAGCTCGAGCTCCTATAATTCACCCCTCCACTTT
CASRKDSSSSYNSPLHF
>many|-|TRBJ2-3|TRBV7-9
TGTGCCAGCAGCTTTTTTCTCGACTTCGGCCGCAGCACAGATACGCAGTATTTT
CASSFFLDFGRSTDTQYF
>-|TRBD1|TRBJ1-3|TRBV9
TGTGCCAGCAGCGCATCACCGGGACAGGGCTCCGGCACCATATATTTT
CASSASPGQGSGTIYF
>-|TRBD1|TRBJ2-6|TRBV20-1
TGCAGTGCTAGATTGGCCCCCGGGACAGGGGGGGGTGGGGCCAACGTCCTGACTTTC
CSARLAPGTGGGGANVLTF
>many|-|TRBJ1-6|TRBV4-2
TGTGCCAGCAGCCAAGTGACGTCCTATAATTCACCCCTCCACTTT
CASSQVTSYNSPLHF
>many|TRBD1|TRBJ1-6|TRBV7-2
TGTGCCAGCATTTCCGGGACAGGGGGCGTTAGGGCTTCACCCCTCCACTTT
CASISGTGGVRASPLHF
>once|-|TRBJ1-2|TRBV6-5
TGTGCCAGCAGTTACATAGGAGGCTATGGCTACACCTTC
CASSYIGGYGYTF
>-|-|TRBJ1-4|TRBV24-1
TGTGCCACCAGTGATAGAGGTCTGGGTGGTGAAAAACTGTTTTTT
CATSDRGLGGEKLFF
>many|-|TRBJ2-7|TRBV12-3/TRBV12-4
TGTGCCAGCAGTTTGGACTTGGCCGCGTACGAGCAGTACTTC
CASSLDLAAYEQYF
>-|TRBD1|TRBJ1-6|TRBV7-2
TGTGCCAGCACCCTCCCGAACAGGGGAAATTCACCCCTCCACTTT
CASTLPNRGNSPLHF
>few|TRBD2|TRBJ2-5|TRBV7-9
TGTGCCAGCAATCGGGGGACTAGCGGGTACCAAGAGACCCAGTACTTC
CASNRGTSGYQETQYF
>many|TRBD1|TRBJ1-5|TRBV19
TGTGCCAGTAGTATAGGCGGGACAGGGAATCAGCCCCAGCATTTT
CASSIGGTGNQPQHF
>-|-|TRBJ1-2|TRBV7-2
TGTGCCAGCAGTGGCCGCGGGGGCGGGACCTATGGCTACACCTTC
CASSGRGGGTYGYTF
>-|TRBD2|TRBJ2-5|TRBV29-1
TGCAGCGTTCCGGGCGGGGGGGGGGAGACCCAGTACTTC
CSVPGGGGETQYF
>-|TRBD2|TRBJ2-7|TRBV9
TGTGCCAGCAGTCCTGGGACTAGCGACTTCGAGCAGTACTTC
CASSPGTSDFEQYF
>many|TRBD1|TRBJ2-7|TRBV20-1
TGCAGTGCTAGCGGCGCGGACAGGGTCGGGCCATACGAGCAGTACTTC
CSASGADRVGPYEQYF
>few|TRBD1|TRBJ2-7|TRBV7-3
TGTGCCAGCAGTTCGGACAGGGGACGCTACGAGCAGTACTTC
CASSSDRGRYEQYF
>-|-|TRBJ2-6|TRBV20-1
TGCAGTGCTTCGGACTCTGGGGCCAACGTCCTGACTTTC
CSASDSGANVLTF
>-|TRBD1|TRBJ2-7|TRBV7-9
TGTGCCAGCAGCTTGGGAACGACAGGGGGCGAGCAGTACTTC
CASSLGTTGGEQYF
>-|TRBD1|TRBJ1-2|TRBV20-1
TGCAGTGTCACAGGGGGCAGGGGCTACACCTTC
CSVTGGRGYTF
>few|TRBD2|TRBJ2-5|TRBV20-1
TGCAGTGCTAGAGATGGACTAGCGGGAGGACAAGAGACCCAGTACTTC
CSARDGLAGGQETQYF
>-|-|TRBJ2-2|TRBV12-3/TRBV12-4
TGTGCCAGCAGTTTAGGGACGAACACCGGGGAGCTGTTTTTT
CASSLGTNTGELFF
>once|-|TRBJ1-1|TRBV10-3
TGTGCCATCAGTGAGCGGGTTGCGAACACTGAAGCTTTCTTT
CAISERVANTEAFF
>-|-|TRBJ1-2|TRBV29-1
TGCAGCGTTGAAGAGGGAGGCCATGGCTACACCTTC
CSVEEGGHGYTF
>-|-|TRBJ2-2|TRBV11-2
TGTGCCAGCAGCTTAGGTCAAGAGGGCCTCGGAGGGGAGCTGTTTTTT
CASSLGQEGLGGELFF
>-|TRBD1|TRBJ2-5|TRBV5-1
TGCGCCAGCAGCTTCAGGACAGGGGATCGGCGAGAGACCCAGTACTTC
CASSFRTGDRRETQYF